This TCR beta chain was observed in a study of graft-versus-host responses after intestinal transplantation. In this sample, this clone turned up once. The antigen is unknown. General study points: Allografts carried high graft-versus-host to host-versus-graft clonal ratios in patients having graft-donor T cell macrochimerism.

TCRdb's table, derived via immunoSEQ multiplex PCR, lists solely in-frame clones and lacks some. Altogether over 7,500 clones are present, roughly three quarters being singletons, with the ten largest covering roughly 21%. The starting material, graft tissue, was processed to release intraepithelial and lamina propria lymphocytes. The CDR3 totals 16 residues. The V gene end was trimmed by 6 bases and the J gene end by 2 bases; junction bases not matched to a gene: 12. Looked up from germline, CDR1 is SQVTM and CDR2 is ANQGSEA. The chain combines TRBV29-1 with TRBJ2-3; 9 nucleotides line up with TRBD2. Sequencing used ileum tissue, obtained 472 days after intestinal transplantation. This receptor was identified in a human patient who received an intestinal transplant, so some T cells may come from the graft donor. CDR3 DNA sequence: TGCAGCGTGGCCCCACCAGCGGGGGGACTCACAGATACGCAGTATTTT. Translated: CSVAPPAGGLTDTQYF.